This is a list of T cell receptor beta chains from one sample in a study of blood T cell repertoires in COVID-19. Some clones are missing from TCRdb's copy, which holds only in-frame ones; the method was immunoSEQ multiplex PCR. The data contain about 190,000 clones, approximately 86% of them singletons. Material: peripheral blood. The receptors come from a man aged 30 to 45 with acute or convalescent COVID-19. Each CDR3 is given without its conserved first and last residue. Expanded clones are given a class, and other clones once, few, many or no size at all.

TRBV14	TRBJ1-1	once	ASSQSGHRNTEAF
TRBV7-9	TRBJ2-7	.	ASSLSIGGYEQY
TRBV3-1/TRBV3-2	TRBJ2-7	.	ASSPLQGGEQY
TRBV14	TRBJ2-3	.	ASSPTRGGGNTQY
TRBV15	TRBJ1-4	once	ATSRGFLGPGSNEKLF
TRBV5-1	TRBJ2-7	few	ASSLPSYEQY
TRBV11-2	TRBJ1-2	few	ASSLDLADLYGYT
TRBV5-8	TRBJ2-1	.	ASSPGGGNNEQF
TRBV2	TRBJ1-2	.	ASSVPRSGPLDYGYT
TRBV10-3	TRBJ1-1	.	AISANGNTEAF
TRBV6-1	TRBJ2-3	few	ASSEMGDTDTQY
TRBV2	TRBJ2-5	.	ASSGDRGGQETQY
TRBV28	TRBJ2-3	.	ASSPDRVQDTQY
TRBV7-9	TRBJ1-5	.	ASSLSGTGLDQPQH
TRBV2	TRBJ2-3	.	ASKREAGTGDTQY
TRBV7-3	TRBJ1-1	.	ASSPSGELNTEAF
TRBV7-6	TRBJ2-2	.	ASSRQGANTGELF
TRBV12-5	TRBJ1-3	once	ASGSRASSGNTIY
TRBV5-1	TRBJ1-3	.	ASSSAPGGSSGNTIY
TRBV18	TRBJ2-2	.	ASSPTGSTGELF
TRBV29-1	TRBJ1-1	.	SVAPLAEAF
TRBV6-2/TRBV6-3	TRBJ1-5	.	ASSSTLKLSNQPQH
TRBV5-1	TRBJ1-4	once	ASSLPTGQGWEKLF
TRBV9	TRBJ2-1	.	ASSVDRGGDEQF
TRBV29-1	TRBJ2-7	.	SHSHSYEQY
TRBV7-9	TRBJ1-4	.	ASRIGVFGEKLF
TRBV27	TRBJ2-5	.	ASSSDRLAGAGETQY
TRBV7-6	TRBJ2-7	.	ASSLEAQGFFEQY
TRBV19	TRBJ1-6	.	ATTAGTGGSSYNSPLH
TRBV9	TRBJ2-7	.	ASSAGGLSYEQY
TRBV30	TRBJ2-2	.	AWSVLGSGRFGELF
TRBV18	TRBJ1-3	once	ASSPQLQNSGNTIY
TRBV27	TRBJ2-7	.	ASRLKGTTGLEQY
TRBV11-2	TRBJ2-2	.	ASSFLAGTGELF
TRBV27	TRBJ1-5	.	ASSSLGDSYSNQPQH
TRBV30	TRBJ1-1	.	AWTSDRGTEAF
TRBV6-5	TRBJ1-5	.	ATTDREGQPQH
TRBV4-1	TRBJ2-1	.	ASSQSPGVYNEQF
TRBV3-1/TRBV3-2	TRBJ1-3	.	ASSQATNTIY
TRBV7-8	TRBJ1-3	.	ASSLGGQARSGNTIY
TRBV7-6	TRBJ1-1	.	ASIRGGIGNTEAF
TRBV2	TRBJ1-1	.	ASSETGDTEAF
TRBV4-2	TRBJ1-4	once	ASSQGTMADEKLF
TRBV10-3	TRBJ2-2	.	AISDAGDTGELF
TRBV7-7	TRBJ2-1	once	ASSLGGQGSYNEQF
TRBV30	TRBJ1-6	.	AWDRSNSPLH
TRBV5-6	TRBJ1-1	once	ASSSTGLREAF